This T cell receptor (beta chain) was retrieved from a study of identical twins (dated by TCRdb to the mid-2010s). General notes on the study: The study deep-sequenced TCR alpha and beta repertoires from monozygotic twins, unrelated adults of various ages and cord blood to test whether fetal clonotypes persist. Replicate twin experiments were performed at different times using different library preparation protocols to rule out contamination.

The library was obtained by 5' RACE. This sample was sequenced with an Illumina HiSeq 2000. A universal primer binding site was added through template switching, and the final cDNA carried a unique molecular identifier so that TCR cDNA molecules could be counted accurately. Specific primers in the conserved constant-segment region were used to synthesize first-strand cDNA for TCR alpha and beta chains. To control for contamination, each cDNA library was double barcoded with a SMART-Mk sample barcode plus Illumina barcodes. TruSeq adapter sequences, together with Illumina sample barcodes, were added in two successive PCR steps. The TCR alpha and beta cDNA libraries were sequenced on the Illumina HiSeq platform using custom primers. As for how the authors treated the data: Raw reads were processed with MiGEC to extract unique molecular identifiers, and MiXCR was used to determine CDR3 positions. For each individual, recombination models were inferred using an EM algorithm with the repgenHMM and IGoR tools. The analysis of shared clonotypes was done with the tcR package in R, with sharing normalized by the product of cloneset sizes. To study raw recombination without the effects of thymic and clonal selection, out-of-frame nonproductive sequences were analyzed. TCRdb reworked the public reads: Q25 trimming with fastp, MiXCR clone assembly, productive beta chains retained. Here each entry gathers all rows of one CDR3 protein and keeps the most common genes and DNA. It is TCRdb's table, rather than the study itself, that gives the V and J calls and clone size. The sample has approximately 700,000 distinct CDR3 sequences on record, about 20% of them singletons. The ten largest clones add up to 10% to 15% of the sample.

Every donor in the study was a healthy Caucasian. Three pairs of female monozygotic twins, all aged roughly 18 to 29 years, made up the twin cohort. The RNA used for TCR libraries was isolated from peripheral blood mononuclear cells. This clonotype was seen a single time. The antigen this receptor binds is unknown. The sample holds no much larger clone one base away, and base qualities are not on file. One read alone makes for weak evidence. The CDR3, from cysteine to phenylalanine, totals 19 residues. Only the CDR3 DNA is retained, 57 bases long and in frame from the first base. Relative to germline, V is 0 bases shorter and J is 3 bases shorter, with 24 bases between their ends. The germline V gene (reference sequence) specifies LGHDT as CDR1 and YNNKEL as CDR2. Beyond this particular receptor, the publication reports: In monozygotic twins, recombination models systematically underestimated out-of-frame TCR alpha sharing, but the models matched the sharing seen between unrelated individuals. Compared with coincidental sharing between unrelated individuals, out-of-frame TCR alpha sequences shared between twins showed an excess of sequences with low generation probability. In beta out-of-frame sequences, excess twin sharing was weaker, because having fewer shared sequences lowered the signal-to-noise ratio. Conclusions relied on cross-sectional statistical analysis, since the same donors could not be followed over many years. Invariant T cells such as MAIT and iNKT could partly confound zero-insertion analyses, though diverse VJ usage argued against this for most clonotypes. Fewer insertions were carried by abundant cord blood beta clonotypes; a weaker similar trend was observed in young adult naive repertoires, while no such trend was observed in memory repertoires.

These data also formed part of another study, on T cells expressing NK-cell markers. Drawing on the second study: In sorted CD3+CD56+NKG2C+, CD3+CD56+NKG2C- and CD3+CD56-NKG2C+ T-cell subsets from 7 or 8 donors, TCR beta-chain repertoires were profiled. Seven of the eight sequenced donors were HCMV-seropositive and one was HCMV-seronegative. To restrict sorting to alphabetaTCR-expressing T cells, an anti-gammadeltaTCR antibody was added in several experiments. In several donors, the dominant CD3+CD56+NKG2C+ clonotypes ranked among the top 10 CD8+ clonotypes, making up roughly 1.0-7.5% of CD8+ T cells. Those dominant clonotypes were again the most abundant among CD3+CD56-NKG2C+ cells in four donors, at about 28.3-65%. Whether the expanded NKG2C-expressing T cell clones were specific for HCMV antigens remained unclear. All eight donors whose samples were sequenced were randomly selected healthy volunteers, three of them men and five women. HCMV serostatus was determined by detecting HCMV-specific IgG in serum with a commercial ELISA kit. For six donors, bulk peripheral blood T-cell repertoires were additionally sequenced from unsorted PBMC. MIGEC was used to demultiplex reads and group reads by UMI, and MiTCR was used to assemble and quantify clonotypes. To remove erroneous sequences, TCR cDNA sequences were retained only when supported by two or more reads. Downstream repertoire analysis used the tcR package, and clonotypes were matched across fractions by CDR3 nucleotide sequence plus V segment. VDJmatch was used to annotate antigen specificity against VDJdb, with one amino acid substitution in CDR3 allowed.

The chain was built from TRBV3-1 and TRBJ2-7, and perhaps TRBD2 as D gene, on 6 matching bases. The TCR originated in a woman aged 18-29 years in good health. Sample: PBMCs. The CDR3 protein sequence reads: CASSQEGTYGTVLHYEQYF. The sequenced DNA: TGTGCCAGCAGCCAAGAAGGGACTTACGGGACCGTACTCCACTACGAGCAGTACTTC.